A single sample is the source of the 22 T cell receptor beta chains below, sequenced in a study of blood T cell repertoires in COVID-19. Sequencing was performed with immunoSEQ multiplex PCR; in TCRdb, only in-frame clones are kept and a portion is missing. Found here are some 200,000 clones, about three quarters of them singletons; the top ten hold less than 30%. Sequencing was performed on peripheral blood. Receptors originate from a woman aged 70-85 years with acute or convalescent COVID-19.

The chain has TRBV6-5 and TRBJ1-1, with no clear D. V was pared by 6 bases and J by 0 bases, with 8 bases between. Germline V lookup: CDR1 MNHEY, CDR2 SVGAGI. The CDR3 contains 13 residues. CDR3: CASSYSLNTEAFF. The CDR3 DNA reads as TGTGCCAGCAGCTACAGCCTGAACACTGAAGCTTTCTTT.

The chain couples TRBV29-1 to TRBJ2-7; 9 bases match TRBD1. Per germline, CDR1 SQVTM and CDR2 ANQGSEA. This CDR3 region has 11 residues. The J segment lost 5 bases and the V segment lost 7 bases, leaving 3 bases of the junction unmatched. The CDR3 DNA reads as TGCAGCGCCCGACAGGGGGACGAGCAGTACTTC. Amino acid sequence: CSARQGDEQYF.

The chain has TRBV11-2 and TRBJ2-5; 9 bases align to TRBD1. Germline V gene data show CDR1 as SGHAT and CDR2 as FQNNGV. The V segment lost 5 bases and the J segment 2 bases; nucleotides outside the gene matches: 3. The CDR3 has 14 residues. The CDR3 is CASSRGQGQETQYF. The CDR3 DNA is TGTGCCAGCAGCCGGGGACAGGGTCAAGAGACCCAGTACTTC.

The CDR3 bases are TGTGCCAGCAGAGGTTCCACAACAGGGTTGAGAAAGTACGAGCAGTACTTC. This translates into CASRGSTTGLRKYEQYF. J is TRBJ2-7 and V is TRBV6-4; possible D gene TRBD1, 6 bases. This CDR3 has 17 amino acids. The V and J ends lost 6 bases and 4 bases respectively, with 25 bases between them. The germline CDR1 and CDR2 sequences are MRHNA and SNTAGT.

The rearrangement uses TRBV21-1 and TRBJ2-1; TRBD1 is the table's D call and was not checked against the DNA. TRBV21-1 is listed as a pseudogene. The CDR3 runs 19 residues. The CDR3 protein is CASSNGSPFHGDRGNEQFF. The CDR3 DNA sequence: TGTGCCAGCAGTAATGGGAGCCCTTTTCATGGGGACAGGGGCAATGAGCAGTTCTTC.

This chain links TRBV12-5 with TRBJ2-1; D remains ambiguous. This CDR3 is 14 amino acids long. V shed 2 bases and J shed 10 bases, with 15 bases lying between them. From germline, CDR1 is LGHNT and CDR2 FRNRAP. The CDR3 DNA is TGTGCTAGTGGTTTGATTAGGTCTAGTAGAGAGCAGTTCTTC. This encodes CASGLIRSSREQFF.

The chain has TRBV4-1 and TRBJ2-7; 7 bases are a match to TRBD2. In germline, CDR1 is MGHRA, CDR2 YSYEKL. V shed 0 bases and J 2 bases; nucleotides not matched to a gene: 7. The CDR3 has 16 amino acids. In nucleotides, the CDR3 is TGCGCCAGCAGCCAAGATAATAAGCGGGAAGCCTACGAGCAGTACTTC. Translating it yields CASSQDNKREAYEQYF.

The J gene is TRBJ2-1, the V gene TRBV7-2, with TRBD2 matching over 7 bases. J was trimmed by 7 bases and V by 3 bases; bases with no gene match: 9. The CDR3 has 15 residues. Germline V gene sequence: CDR1 SGHTA, CDR2 FQGNSA. The CDR3 DNA follows: TGTGCCAGCAGCTTTAATTTTGGGCGGGAGAATGAGCAGTTCTTC. Residues: CASSFNFGRENEQFF.

This rearrangement joins TRBV18 to TRBJ2-7; 12 positions agree with TRBD2. After removal of 3 bases from V and 4 bases from J, the junction contained 1 base not matched to a gene. From germline, CDR1 is KGHSH and CDR2 LQKENI. The CDR3 is made up of 14 amino acids. The CDR3 DNA reads as TGTGCCAGCTCACCGGGACTAGCGGGTTACGAGCAGTACTTC. It codes for CASSPGLAGYEQYF.

The rearrangement joins TRBV5-5 to TRBJ2-7, with D possibly TRBD2 on 6 matching bases. This CDR3 contains 14 residues. Germline values: CDR1 SGHKS, CDR2 YYEKEE (reference sequence). The V end lost 4 bases, the J end lost 3 bases, and 14 bases lay between the germline ends. DNA for the CDR3: TGTGCCAGCAGCGCGGGACCGACTCGCTACGAGCAGTACTTC. Its translation is CASSAGPTRYEQYF.

The rearrangement links TRBV2 to TRBJ1-5; D unresolved. The CDR3 spans 14 residues. Germline CDR1 is SNHLY and CDR2 is FYNNEI. V lost 7 bases and J 0 bases, leaving 10 bases between the germline ends. The CDR3 region is CASMKDYSNQPQHF. The CDR3, as DNA: TGTGCCAGCATGAAAGACTATAGCAATCAGCCCCAGCATTTT.

This clone was seen only a few times. CDR3 sequence (DNA): TGTGCCAGCAGCTTGGGACTAGGGGAGACCCAGTACTTC. The encoded protein is CASSLGLGETQYF. The rearrangement uses TRBV5-8 and TRBJ2-5; a weak D match, TRBD2 (6 bases). V was pared by 0 bases and J by 5 bases, with 8 bases between. CDR1 is SGHTS and CDR2 is YDEGEE in the germline V gene. The CDR3 extends over 13 amino acids.

This sequence joins TRBV13 and TRBJ1-4; 7 nucleotides line up with TRBD1. CDR3 length: 14 residues. Trimming removed 5 bases from V and 8 bases from J; junction bases left unmatched: 8. CDR1 is PRHDT, CDR2 FYEKMQ, per germline (reference sequence). CDR3 amino acids: CASSLHRGNEKLFF. The CDR3 DNA reads as TGTGCCAGCAGCCTTCACAGGGGAAACGAAAAACTGTTTTTT.

The chain carries TRBV29-1 and TRBJ2-5, with 10 nucleotides matching TRBD1. The ends lost 6 bases at V and 11 bases at J; junction bases unmatched: 9. CDR1 SQVTM and CDR2 ANQGSEA come from the germline V gene. CDR3 size: 12 residues. CDR3 amino acids: CSVGTGDGYQYF. The CDR3 region has the DNA TGCAGCGTGGGGACAGGGGATGGATATCAGTACTTC.

This clone turned up a few times. This chain uses TRBV18 with TRBJ2-2, with TRBD2 as a possible D gene (6 bases). Germline V gene sequence: CDR1 KGHSH, CDR2 LQKENI. CDR3 length: 14 residues. V was clipped by 3 bases and J by 2 bases, with 7 bases between them. The CDR3 spells CASSPSGNTGELFF. The DNA of the CDR3 is TGTGCCAGCTCACCTAGCGGAAACACCGGGGAGCTGTTTTTT.

This clone was observed many times. The rearrangement links TRBV4-2 to TRBJ2-1, with 11 bases that match TRBD1. Per germline, CDR1 LGHNA and CDR2 YNFKEQ. The CDR3 covers 17 residues. V was clipped by 2 bases and J by 2 bases; unmatched bases: 5. The CDR3 is CASSQFPGQGAYNEQFF. The CDR3 nucleotides are TGTGCCAGCAGCCAATTCCCGGGACAGGGGGCCTACAATGAGCAGTTCTTC.

This clone was picked up a small number of times. The same CDR3 can be traced to other DNA sequences in this sample. The V gene is TRBV18, the J gene TRBJ2-7, with D possibly TRBD1 on 5 matching bases. Per the germline V gene, CDR1 is KGHSH and CDR2 is LQKENI. Trimming took off 2 bases at V and 1 base at J, with 9 bases between the two ends. The CDR3 consists of 14 residues. CDR3 nucleotides: TGTGCCAGCTCACCAGGCCAGGGATCCTACGAGCAGTACTTC. Translating gives CASSPGQGSYEQYF.

The CDR3: CASSLTATNYGYTF. The CDR3 nucleotides are TGTGCCAGTAGTCTGACAGCAACTAACTATGGCTACACCTTC. The chain carries TRBV19 and TRBJ1-2; D perhaps matches TRBD1 (5 bases). Trimming stripped 5 bases from V and 0 bases from J, with 10 bases between. Germline V gives CDR1 LNHDA, CDR2 SQIVND (reference sequence). The CDR3 loop spans 14 amino acids.

This clone was picked up many times. The chain joins TRBV3-1 (or the pseudogene TRBV3-2) to TRBJ1-1; a weak D match, TRBD1 (5 bases). Germline V gene data show CDR1 as LGHDT and CDR2 as YNNKEL (reference sequence). Trimming left V 4 bases short and J 1 base short, with 10 bases between. The CDR3 extends over 14 amino acids. The CDR3: CASSRVQGNTEAFF. As DNA, the CDR3 is TGTGCCAGCAGCCGAGTGCAGGGGAACACTGAAGCTTTCTTT.

The rearrangement uses TRBV6-6 and TRBJ2-2; D unclear. The CDR3 covers 14 residues. Trimming removed 4 bases from V and 4 bases from J, with 10 bases in between. Germline V gene data show CDR1 as MNHNY and CDR2 as SVGAGI (reference sequence). The CDR3 loop reads CASSSTYGTGELFF. In nucleotides, the CDR3 is TGTGCCAGCAGTTCTACGTATGGCACCGGGGAGCTGTTTTTT.

This chain uses TRBV5-1 with TRBJ2-7; D is perhaps TRBD1 (5 bases). V was shortened by 7 bases and J by 4 bases, with 18 bases between the two germline ends. The germline V gene has CDR1 SGHRS and CDR2 YFSETQ. The length of the CDR3 is 14 residues. The CDR3 region is CASRVGSGSYEQYF. CDR3 coding DNA: TGCGCCAGCCGGGTGGGATCAGGGTCTTACGAGCAGTACTTC.

About this clone: Other DNA sequences in this specimen translate into the identical CDR3. This chain links TRBV19 with TRBJ1-1; D remains unclear. CDR1 and CDR2 (germline): LNHDA, SQIVND (reference sequence). The ends were cut back, 4 bases at V and 4 bases at J, with 7 bases in the middle. This CDR3 region has 12 residues. In DNA form, the CDR3 reads TGTGCCAGTAGTAATTGGGCCACTGAAGCTTTCTTT. Its protein is CASSNWATEAFF. The whole variable domain, filled in from reference TRBV19 and TRBJ1-1, reads DGGITQSPKYLFRKEGQNVTLSCEQNLNHDAMYWYRQDPGQGLRLIYYSQIVNDFQKGDIAEGYSVSREKKESFPLTVTSAQKNPTAFYLCASSNWATEAFFGQGTRLTVV.